Below, one TCR beta chain is given with its context. In the source study's methods: Amplified reference gene primers provided the basis for estimating nucleated cell counts. Assay: immunoSEQ multiplex PCR; the TCRdb copy retains only in-frame clones and omits some. V and J calls and clone size are those listed in that table; D and trimming were worked out from the DNA. Of around 40,000 clones detected, about 94% appear once; the ten largest clones hold approximately 3.7%. The data stem from a study of blood T cell repertoires in COVID-19. Study as a whole: The United States, Italy and Spain provided the acute and convalescent COVID-19 samples. PBMCs, B-cell-depleted T cells, or T cells provided the cDNA or gDNA that made up the material.

The sample consisted of peripheral blood. The source is a human donor with active COVID-19. The donor label of this sample is uncertain.

CDR3 nucleotide sequence: TGCGCCAGCAGCCTTTCATCAGGGGTTGGGTATGGCTACACCTTC. This encodes CASSLSSGVGYGYTF. The chain links TRBV4-3 to TRBJ1-2, with a weak D call TRBD1 (6 bases). The germline gives CDR1 LGHNA, CDR2 YSLEER. Trimming removed 4 bases from V and 5 bases from J, with 17 bases in between. This CDR3 has 15 residues.